These 32 T cell receptor beta chains were all obtained from the same sample, sequenced in a study of long-term antiretroviral therapy in people with HIV. Survey-level resolution applied to immunoSEQ assay v3.0. Sequencing used immunoSEQ multiplex PCR; TCRdb keeps in-frame clones, though not all of them. The sample shows approximately 15,000 clones, around 80% of them seen only once. Sequenced material: unsorted PBMCs, taken 0.1 years after starting antiretroviral therapy. The receptors derive from a man aged 18 to 29 with HIV.

This clone rates as medium-sized (0.01 to 0.1%). This chain joins TRBV4-3 and TRBJ2-3; D uncertain. The CDR3 is made up of 18 amino acids. Germline V gene lookup returns CDR1 LGHNA and CDR2 YSLEER. Trimming stripped 0 bases from V and 0 bases from J, with 16 bases between. The CDR3 DNA reads TGCGCCAGCAGCCAAGATACGGGTATCCCAACTAGCACAGATACGCAGTATTTT. Translated: CASSQDTGIPTSTDTQYF.

This chain uses TRBV19 with TRBJ1-2, with 9 bases lining up with TRBD1. The germline V gene encodes CDR1 LNHDA and CDR2 SQIVND (reference sequence). The length of the CDR3 is 15 residues. With 6 bases clipped from V and 5 bases from J, the junction kept 10 bases outside the gene matches. The CDR3 DNA is TGTGCCAGTAGGAATCAGGACAGGGGATATTATGGCTACACCTTC. Amino acids: CASRNQDRGYYGYTF.

The chain combines TRBV4-3 with TRBJ1-4; D gene unclear. Germline-derived CDR1 and CDR2 are LGHNA and YSLEER. The CDR3 extends over 15 amino acids. V dropped 0 bases and J dropped 4 bases, with 9 bases sitting between them. The CDR3 region is CASSQDLAVNEKLFF. CDR3 nucleotide sequence: TGCGCCAGCAGCCAAGATCTGGCAGTTAATGAAAAACTGTTTTTT.

The count of this clone is one. V and J are TRBV27 and TRBJ2-7; D is undetermined. CDR1 is MNHEY, CDR2 SMNVEV, per germline (reference sequence). This CDR3 contains 12 residues. The V end lost 4 bases, the J end lost 4 bases, and 8 bases lay between the germline ends. The CDR3: CASSSNPYEQYF. Here the CDR3 DNA reads TGTGCCAGCAGTTCCAACCCTTACGAGCAGTACTTC.

This rearrangement joins TRBV9 to TRBJ1-1; TRBD1 agrees at 8 bases. After removal of 3 bases from V and 6 bases from J, the junction contained 1 base not matched to a gene. CDR3 length: 12 residues. CDR1 is SGDLS, CDR2 YYNGEE, per germline. The CDR3 nucleotides are TGTGCCAGCAGCGCACAGGGGGCTGAAGCTTTCTTT. Translated: CASSAQGAEAFF.

The chain couples TRBV19 to TRBJ2-1, with D perhaps TRBD2 (5 bases). This CDR3 region has 14 residues. With 3 bases removed from V and 1 base from J, the gap between germline ends came to 7 bases. Per germline, CDR1 LNHDA and CDR2 SQIVND (reference sequence). CDR3 region: CASSMPGSYNEQFF. The DNA of the CDR3 is TGTGCCAGTAGTATGCCGGGGTCCTACAATGAGCAGTTCTTC.

The chain recombines TRBV5-8 with TRBJ2-1, with D perhaps TRBD1 (7 bases). This CDR3 has 15 residues. Trimming took 5 bases from V and 7 from J, leaving 19 bases between them. Germline CDR1 is SGHTS and CDR2 is YDEGEE. CDR3 protein: CASRYAGQLMNEQFF. The CDR3 nucleotides read TGTGCCAGCAGATACGCGGGACAGTTAATGAATGAGCAGTTCTTC. Combining the CDR3 with reference TRBV5-8 and TRBJ2-1 gives the whole variable domain EAGVTQSPTHLIKTRGQQATLRCSPISGHTSVYWYQQALGLGLQFLLWYDEGEERNRGNFPPRFSGRQFPNYSSELNVNALELEDSALYLCASRYAGQLMNEQFFGPGTRLTVL.

A single count supports this clone. This chain links TRBV5-6 with TRBJ2-1, with D perhaps matching TRBD2 (6 bases). The ends were cut back, 7 bases at V and 4 bases at J, with 21 bases in the middle. The germline V gene has CDR1 SGHDT and CDR2 YYEEEE. The CDR3 sequence is 16 residues long. In DNA, the CDR3 is TGTGCCAGCTCCCCTACCTGGTCCGGGAGTTACAATGAGCAGTTCTTC. Translating it yields CASSPTWSGSYNEQFF.

The chain combines TRBV4-1 with TRBJ1-2; 8 nucleotides line up with TRBD1. Germline assignment: CDR1 MGHRA and CDR2 YSYEKL. CDR3 length equals 16 residues. V was pared by 3 bases and J by 3 bases, with 9 bases of the junction left unmatched. The CDR3 nucleotides are TGCGCCAGCAGCCATACTCGGACAGGGCATGACTATGGCTACACCTTC. Amino acid sequence: CASSHTRTGHDYGYTF.

V usage is TRBV7-2 and J usage is TRBJ2-2; D gene uncertain. Per the germline V gene, CDR1 is SGHTA and CDR2 is FQGNSA. This CDR3 has 14 amino acids. Trimming took off 2 bases at V and 4 bases at J, with 8 bases between the two ends. The chain's CDR3 is CASSLTAGTGELFF. As DNA, the CDR3 is TGTGCCAGCAGCTTAACTGCCGGCACCGGGGAGCTGTTTTTT.

The chain joins TRBV19 to TRBJ2-5; either TRBD1 or TRBD2 may supply D (5 bases each). This CDR3 is built from 12 residues. In germline, CDR1 is LNHDA, CDR2 SQIVND (reference sequence). The V and J ends lost 4 bases and 4 bases respectively, with 7 bases between them. The CDR3 coding sequence is TGTGCCAGTAGTAGGGACGGAGAGACCCAGTACTTC. Protein: CASSRDGETQYF.

This clone was picked up a small number of times. This chain connects TRBV27 to TRBJ2-7; unclear D gene. The germline gives CDR1 MNHEY, CDR2 SMNVEV (reference sequence). The CDR3 is 14 residues long. V was trimmed by 3 bases and J by 3 bases, leaving 12 bases between them. The CDR3: CASSFLSTGYEQYF. DNA for the CDR3: TGTGCCAGCAGTTTTTTGTCTACCGGCTACGAGCAGTACTTC.

V and J are TRBV7-6 and TRBJ2-5; D gene uncertain. CDR3 size: 15 residues. Trimming left V 0 bases short and J 5 bases short, with 13 bases between. Germline V CDR1 and CDR2: SGHVS, FNYEAQ. CDR3 sequence: CASSLAATLRETQYF. DNA for the CDR3: TGTGCCAGCAGCTTAGCTGCGACTCTTCGGGAGACCCAGTACTTC. Full variable domain (outside the CDR3, taken from reference TRBV7-6 and TRBJ2-5): GAGVSQSPRYKVTKRGQDVALRCDPISGHVSLYWYRQALGQGPEFLTYFNYEAQQDKSGLPNDRFSAERPEGSISTLTIQRTEQRDSAMYRCASSLAATLRETQYFGPGTRLLVL.

This clone was seen only once. This chain links TRBV27 with TRBJ2-1; D is unresolved. V was shortened by 4 bases and J by 7 bases, with 14 bases between the two germline ends. CDR1 is MNHEY, CDR2 SMNVEV, per germline (reference sequence). This CDR3 has 14 residues. The DNA for the CDR3 is TGTGCCAGCAGTTACAAACGGACGGCGAATGAGCAGTTCTTC. Residues: CASSYKRTANEQFF.

V gene TRBV29-1 combines with J gene TRBJ2-1, with a tentative D call TRBD2 (6 bases). The CDR3 spans 13 residues. Deletions cut 7 bases from V and 8 bases from J, with 18 bases between. Per germline, CDR1 SQVTM and CDR2 ANQGSEA. The CDR3 loop reads CSADYRGLDEQFF. CDR3 bases: TGCAGCGCGGACTATAGGGGTCTCGATGAGCAGTTCTTC.

By share of the sample, this clone is medium-sized. V is TRBV20-1 and J is TRBJ2-7; D not certain. Per germline, CDR1 DFQATT and CDR2 SNEGSKA (reference sequence). The germline V and J ends were trimmed by 6 bases and 5 bases, with 8 bases remaining between them. The CDR3 length is 10 residues. CDR3 protein: CSAADHEQYF. Here the CDR3 DNA reads TGCAGTGCCGCCGACCACGAGCAGTACTTC.

This chain links TRBV7-9 with TRBJ2-1; 8 bases are shared with TRBD2. The CDR3 extends over 17 amino acids. The trim removed 5 bases at V and 8 bases at J, leaving 17 bases unmatched. Germline CDR1 and CDR2: SEHNR and FQNEAQ (reference sequence). CDR3 residues: CASSPEAGAQGIDEQFF. The CDR3 bases are TGTGCCAGCAGCCCAGAAGCGGGGGCGCAAGGGATCGATGAGCAGTTCTTC.

This chain links TRBV7-9 with TRBJ2-7; 10 bases are shared with TRBD1. Trimming removed 4 bases from V and 5 bases from J; junction bases left unmatched: 5. The CDR3 runs to 14 residues. The V gene's germline CDR1 is SEHNR and CDR2 FQNEAQ (reference sequence). DNA for the CDR3: TGTGCCAGCAGCTACCCCGGGACAGGGGACGAGCAGTACTTC. As protein: CASSYPGTGDEQYF.

V gene TRBV9 combines with J gene TRBJ2-2, with D uncertain. The CDR3 spans 13 residues. CDR1 is SGDLS and CDR2 is YYNGEE in the germline V gene. Trimming took 0 bases from V and 7 from J, leaving 7 bases between them. CDR3 bases: TGTGCCAGCAGCGTAGCTGGGGTCGGGGAGCTGTTTTTT. Translation gives CASSVAGVGELFF.

This chain links TRBV6-6 with TRBJ2-3, with a possible D match to TRBD2 (6 bases). CDR3 size: 16 residues. Per germline, CDR1 MNHNY and CDR2 SVGAGI (reference sequence). V was clipped by 2 bases and J by 6 bases, with 18 bases between them. The CDR3 protein is CASSYARDSAPDTQYF. The CDR3 nucleotides are TGTGCCAGCAGTTACGCCCGGGACTCGGCCCCTGATACGCAGTATTTT.

V usage is TRBV29-1 and J usage is TRBJ2-1; TRBD2 is a possible D gene (5 bases). The CDR3 is made up of 14 amino acids. The germline V gene encodes CDR1 SQVTM and CDR2 ANQGSEA. Trimming stripped 5 bases from V and 4 bases from J, with 15 bases between. The CDR3 DNA reads as TGCAGCGTTACAATGGAGGAGGCGTACAATGAGCAGTTCTTC. Residues: CSVTMEEAYNEQFF.

The CDR3 is CATISRGGARTEAFF. In DNA form, the CDR3 reads TGTGCCACCATAAGCCGGGGGGGGGCGAGGACTGAAGCTTTCTTT. The gene calls are TRBV15 and TRBJ1-1; TRBD1 is a possible D gene (6 bases). CDR3 size: 15 residues. The ends were cut back, 7 bases at V and 5 bases at J, with 20 bases in the middle. Per germline, CDR1 LNHNV and CDR2 YYDKDF (reference sequence).

The rearrangement uses TRBV6-5 and TRBJ2-3; TRBD2 matches at 8 bases. Trimming cost V 9 bases and J 2 bases; bases outside gene matches: 4. Germline lookup yields CDR1 MNHEY and CDR2 SVGAGI. The CDR3 spans 13 residues. CDR3 region: CASSSGVTDTQYF. In nucleotides, the CDR3 is TGTGCCAGTAGTAGCGGGGTCACAGATACGCAGTATTTT.

The genes are TRBV6-5 and TRBJ2-5; D tentatively reads TRBD1 or TRBD2 (5 bases each). The germline V gene encodes CDR1 MNHEY and CDR2 SVGAGI. V was cut by 2 bases and J by 3 bases, with 13 bases left in between. The CDR3 sequence is 15 residues long. Here the CDR3 DNA reads TGTGCCAGCAGTTACGGGGGAGACGCCAAAGAGACCCAGTACTTC. It codes for CASSYGGDAKETQYF.

V gene TRBV4-2 combines with J gene TRBJ2-2; D could derive from TRBD1 or TRBD2 (5 bases each). The length of the CDR3 is 17 residues. Germline lookup yields CDR1 LGHNA and CDR2 YNFKEQ. Trimming shortened V by 1 base and J by 6 bases, and 18 bases separated the two germline ends. The CDR3 nucleotides read TGTGCCAGCAGCCAAGTAAGGACCGGGGTGGGACCCGGGGAGCTGTTTTTT. Protein product: CASSQVRTGVGPGELFF.

This chain uses TRBV2 with TRBJ1-1; D is uncertain. There are 12 residues in the CDR3. V was trimmed by 6 bases and J by 7 bases, leaving 12 bases between them. Germline V gives CDR1 SNHLY, CDR2 FYNNEI. DNA of the CDR3: TGTGCCAGCAGGCTAGGTAGGAATGAAGCTTTCTTT. This gives the protein CASRLGRNEAFF.

The chain has TRBV27 and TRBJ1-6; D is unclear. This CDR3 has 14 residues. The V gene's germline CDR1 is MNHEY and CDR2 SMNVEV (reference sequence). V lost 1 base and J 5 bases, leaving 6 bases between the germline ends. The chain's CDR3 is CASSLYHNNSPLHF. The CDR3 bases are TGTGCCAGCAGTTTATACCACAATAATTCACCCCTCCACTTT.

In its sample, this clone was seen a few times. V is TRBV4-2 and J is TRBJ2-5, with 8 bases matching TRBD2. Germline CDR1 reads LGHNA; CDR2 reads YNFKEQ. The CDR3 runs 15 residues. The V and J ends lost 4 bases and 5 bases, in that order; junction bases with no gene match: 9. CDR3 amino acids: CASSPSGSGGETQYF. The CDR3, as DNA: TGTGCCAGCAGCCCCTCCGGTTCGGGAGGGGAGACCCAGTACTTC.

This clone was picked up one time. The V call is TRBV9, the J call TRBJ1-3; D unresolved. Germline V gene data show CDR1 as SGDLS and CDR2 as YYNGEE. Trimming removed 6 bases at V and 0 bases at J, with 13 bases between. The CDR3 runs to 15 residues. In DNA form, the CDR3 reads TGTGCCAGCACCGGAGGCGGCAACTCTGGAAACACCATATATTTT. This codes for CASTGGGNSGNTIYF. The complete variable domain, with remaining parts taken from reference TRBV9 and TRBJ1-3, reads DSGVTQTPKHLITATGQRVTLRCSPRSGDLSVYWYQQSLDQGLQFLIQYYNGEERAKGNILERFSAQQFPDLHSELNLSSLELGDSALYFCASTGGGNSGNTIYFGEGSWLTVV.

The V gene is TRBV2, the J gene TRBJ1-5; D gene ambiguous. Germline V gene data show CDR1 as SNHLY and CDR2 as FYNNEI. The CDR3 totals 13 residues. Trimming stripped 3 bases from V and 4 bases from J, with 7 bases between. CDR3 nucleotides: TGTGCCAGCAGTGATTACGGAAATCAGCCCCAGCATTTT. As protein: CASSDYGNQPQHF. Supplemented by reference TRBV2 and TRBJ1-5, the full variable domain reads EPEVTQTPSHQVTQMGQEVILRCVPISNHLYFYWYRQILGQKVEFLVSFYNNEISEKSEIFDDQFSVERPDGSNFTLKIRSTKLEDSAMYFCASSDYGNQPQHFGDGTRLSIL.

The chain is built from TRBV7-8 and TRBJ2-1; 11 positions match TRBD1. This CDR3 has 18 amino acids. J gave up 2 bases and V 4 bases, and 10 bases lay outside the gene matches. CDR1 is SGHVS and CDR2 is FQNEAQ in the germline V gene. This CDR3 reads CASSWPGQGGDPYNEQFF. The CDR3 bases are TGTGCCAGCAGCTGGCCGGGACAGGGGGGGGATCCCTACAATGAGCAGTTCTTC.

The rearrangement uses TRBV4-3 and TRBJ1-2; no clear D gene. Germline V gene lookup returns CDR1 LGHNA and CDR2 YSLEER. The length of the CDR3 is 13 residues. Trimming cost V 1 base and J 4 bases, with 7 bases left between them. The CDR3 region is CASSQVSGYGYTF. The CDR3 nucleotides read TGCGCCAGCAGCCAAGTTTCAGGCTATGGCTACACCTTC.